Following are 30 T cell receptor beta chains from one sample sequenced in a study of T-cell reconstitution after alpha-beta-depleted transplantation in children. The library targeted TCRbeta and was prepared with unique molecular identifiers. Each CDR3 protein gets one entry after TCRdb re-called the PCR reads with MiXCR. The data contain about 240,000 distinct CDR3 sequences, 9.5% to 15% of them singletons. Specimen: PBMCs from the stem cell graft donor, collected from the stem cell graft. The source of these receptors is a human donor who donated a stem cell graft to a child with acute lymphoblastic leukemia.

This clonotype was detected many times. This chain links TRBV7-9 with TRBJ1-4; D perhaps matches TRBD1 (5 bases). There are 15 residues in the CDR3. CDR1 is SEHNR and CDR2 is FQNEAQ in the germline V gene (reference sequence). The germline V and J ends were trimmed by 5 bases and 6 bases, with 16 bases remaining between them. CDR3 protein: CASSDRGLGDEKLFF. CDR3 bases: TGTGCCAGCAGCGACCGGGGCCTTGGGGATGAAAAACTGTTTTTT.

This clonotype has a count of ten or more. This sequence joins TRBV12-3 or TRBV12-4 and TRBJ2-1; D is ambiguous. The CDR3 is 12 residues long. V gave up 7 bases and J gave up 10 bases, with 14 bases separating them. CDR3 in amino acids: CASTSPQWEQFF. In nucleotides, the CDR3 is TGTGCCAGCACCTCCCCCCAATGGGAGCAGTTCTTC.

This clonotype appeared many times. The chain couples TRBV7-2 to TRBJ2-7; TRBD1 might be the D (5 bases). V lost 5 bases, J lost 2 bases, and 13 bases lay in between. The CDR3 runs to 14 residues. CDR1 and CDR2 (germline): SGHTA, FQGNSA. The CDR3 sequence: CASSRRQTAYEQYF. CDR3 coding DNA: TGTGCCAGCAGCCGCCGCCAGACAGCCTACGAGCAGTACTTC. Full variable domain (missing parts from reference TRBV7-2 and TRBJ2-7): GAGVSQSPSNKVTEKGKDVELRCDPISGHTALYWYRQSLGQGLEFLIYFQGNSAPDKSGLPSDRFSAERTGGSVSTLTIQRTQQEDSAVYLCASSRRQTAYEQYFGPGTRLTVT.

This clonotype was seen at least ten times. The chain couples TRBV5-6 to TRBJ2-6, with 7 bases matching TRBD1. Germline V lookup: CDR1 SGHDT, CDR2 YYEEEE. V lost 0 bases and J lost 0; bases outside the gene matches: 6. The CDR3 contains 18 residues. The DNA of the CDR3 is TGTGCCAGCAGCTTGGCGGGACAGACACTCTCTGGGGCCAACGTCCTGACTTTC. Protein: CASSLAGQTLSGANVLTF. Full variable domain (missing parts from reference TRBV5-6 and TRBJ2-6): DAGVTQSPTHLIKTRGQQVTLRCSPKSGHDTVSWYQQALGQGPQFIFQYYEEEERQRGNFPDRFSGHQFPNYSSELNVNALLLGDSALYLCASSLAGQTLSGANVLTFGAGSRLTVL.

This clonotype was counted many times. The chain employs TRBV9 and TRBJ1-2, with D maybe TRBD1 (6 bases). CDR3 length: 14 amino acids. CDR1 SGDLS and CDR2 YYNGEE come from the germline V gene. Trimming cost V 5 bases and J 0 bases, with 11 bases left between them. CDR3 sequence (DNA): TGTGCCAGCAGAAGGACAGCCACTAACTATGGCTACACCTTC. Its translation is CASRRTATNYGYTF.

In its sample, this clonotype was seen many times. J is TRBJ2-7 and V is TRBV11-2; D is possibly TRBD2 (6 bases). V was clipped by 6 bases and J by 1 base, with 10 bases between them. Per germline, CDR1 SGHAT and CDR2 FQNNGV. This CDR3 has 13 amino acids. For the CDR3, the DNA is TGTGCCAGCAGAAATGGAGGGTCCTACGAGCAGTACTTC. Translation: CASRNGGSYEQYF.

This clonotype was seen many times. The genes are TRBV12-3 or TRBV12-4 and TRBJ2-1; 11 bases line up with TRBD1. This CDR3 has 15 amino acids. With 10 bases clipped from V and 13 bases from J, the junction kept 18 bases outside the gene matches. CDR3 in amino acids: CATWGTGGVPEGQFF. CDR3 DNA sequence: TGTGCCACTTGGGGGACAGGGGGGGTCCCAGAAGGCCAGTTCTTC.

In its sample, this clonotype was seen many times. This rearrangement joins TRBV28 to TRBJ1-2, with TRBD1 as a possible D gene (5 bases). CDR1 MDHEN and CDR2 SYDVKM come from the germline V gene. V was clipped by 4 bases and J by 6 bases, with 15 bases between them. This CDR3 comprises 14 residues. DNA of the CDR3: TGTGCCAGCAGTTGGGGCCCGGTGAAAGATGGCTACACCTTC. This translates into CASSWGPVKDGYTF.

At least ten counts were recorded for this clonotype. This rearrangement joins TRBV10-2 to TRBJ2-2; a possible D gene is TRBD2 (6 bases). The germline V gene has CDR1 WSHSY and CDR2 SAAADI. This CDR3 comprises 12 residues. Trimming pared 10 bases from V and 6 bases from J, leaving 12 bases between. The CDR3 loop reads CATPGEAGELFF. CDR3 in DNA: TGCGCCACCCCGGGGGAAGCCGGGGAGCTGTTTTTT.

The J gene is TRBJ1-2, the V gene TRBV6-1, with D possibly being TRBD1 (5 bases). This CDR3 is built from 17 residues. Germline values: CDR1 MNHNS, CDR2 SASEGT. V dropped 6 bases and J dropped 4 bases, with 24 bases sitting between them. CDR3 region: CASSAEVREEYGYGYTF. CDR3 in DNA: TGTGCCAGCAGCGCCGAGGTCAGGGAGGAGTATGGCTATGGCTACACCTTC.

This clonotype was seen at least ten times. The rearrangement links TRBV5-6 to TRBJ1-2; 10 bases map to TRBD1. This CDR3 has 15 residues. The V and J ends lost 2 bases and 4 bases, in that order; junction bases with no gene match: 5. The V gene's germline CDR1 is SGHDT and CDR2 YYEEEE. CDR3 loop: CASSFRQGAIYGYTF. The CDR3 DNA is TGTGCCAGCAGCTTTAGACAGGGGGCAATCTATGGCTACACCTTC.

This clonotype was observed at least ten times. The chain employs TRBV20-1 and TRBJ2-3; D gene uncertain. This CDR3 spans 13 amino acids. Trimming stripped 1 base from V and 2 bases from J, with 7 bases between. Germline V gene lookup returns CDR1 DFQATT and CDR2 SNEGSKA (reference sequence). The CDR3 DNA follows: TGCAGTGCTAGAGGCCAGCTCACAGATACGCAGTATTTT. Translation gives CSARGQLTDTQYF.

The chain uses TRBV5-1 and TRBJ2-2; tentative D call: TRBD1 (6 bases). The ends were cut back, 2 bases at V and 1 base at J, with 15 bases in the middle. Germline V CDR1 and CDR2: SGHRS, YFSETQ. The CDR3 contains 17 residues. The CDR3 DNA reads TGCGCCAGCAGCTTCCCGCCGGGACACATGAACACCGGGGAGCTGTTTTTT. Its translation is CASSFPPGHMNTGELFF.

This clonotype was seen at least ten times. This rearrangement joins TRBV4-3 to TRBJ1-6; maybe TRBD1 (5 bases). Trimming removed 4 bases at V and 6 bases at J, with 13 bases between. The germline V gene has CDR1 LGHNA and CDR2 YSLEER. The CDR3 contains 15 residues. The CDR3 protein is CASSLKAGGNSPLHF. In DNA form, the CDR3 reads TGCGCCAGCAGCCTCAAGGCGGGGGGTAATTCACCCCTCCACTTT.

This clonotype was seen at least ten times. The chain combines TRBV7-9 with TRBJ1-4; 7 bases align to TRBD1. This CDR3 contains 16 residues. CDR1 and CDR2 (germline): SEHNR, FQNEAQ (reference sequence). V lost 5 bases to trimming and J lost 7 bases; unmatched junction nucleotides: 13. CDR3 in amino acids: CASSPRTRDSSEKLFF. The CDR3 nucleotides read TGTGCCAGCAGCCCCCGCACCCGGGACAGTTCTGAAAAACTGTTTTTT.

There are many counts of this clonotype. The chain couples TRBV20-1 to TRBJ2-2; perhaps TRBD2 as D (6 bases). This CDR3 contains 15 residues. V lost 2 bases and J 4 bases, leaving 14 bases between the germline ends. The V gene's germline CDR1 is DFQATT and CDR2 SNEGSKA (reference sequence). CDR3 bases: TGCAGTGCTAGAAAAGGGACTCTCGGCACCGGGGAGCTGTTTTTT. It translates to CSARKGTLGTGELFF.

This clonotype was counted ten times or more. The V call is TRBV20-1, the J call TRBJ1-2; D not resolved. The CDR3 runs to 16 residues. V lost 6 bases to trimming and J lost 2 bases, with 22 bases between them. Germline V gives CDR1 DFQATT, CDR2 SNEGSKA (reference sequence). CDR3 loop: CSASGTVEGINYGYTF. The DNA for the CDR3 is TGCAGTGCCTCGGGCACGGTAGAAGGGATCAACTATGGCTACACCTTC.

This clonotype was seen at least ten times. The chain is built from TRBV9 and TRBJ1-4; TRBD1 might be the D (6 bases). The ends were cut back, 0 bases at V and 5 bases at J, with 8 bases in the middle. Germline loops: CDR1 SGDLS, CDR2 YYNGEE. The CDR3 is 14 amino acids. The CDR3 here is CASSVAQGNEKLFF. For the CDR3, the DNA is TGTGCCAGCAGCGTAGCTCAGGGGAATGAAAAACTGTTTTTT. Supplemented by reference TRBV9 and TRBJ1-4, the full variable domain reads DSGVTQTPKHLITATGQRVTLRCSPRSGDLSVYWYQQSLDQGLQFLIQYYNGEERAKGNILERFSAQQFPDLHSELNLSSLELGDSALYFCASSVAQGNEKLFFGSGTQLSVL.

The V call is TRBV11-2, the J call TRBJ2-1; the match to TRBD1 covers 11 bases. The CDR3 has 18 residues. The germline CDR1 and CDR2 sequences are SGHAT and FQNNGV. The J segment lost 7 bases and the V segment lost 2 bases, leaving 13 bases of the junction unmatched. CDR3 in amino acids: CASSLYPQTGTGGNEQFF. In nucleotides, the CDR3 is TGTGCCAGCAGCTTATACCCGCAAACCGGGACAGGGGGTAATGAGCAGTTCTTC.

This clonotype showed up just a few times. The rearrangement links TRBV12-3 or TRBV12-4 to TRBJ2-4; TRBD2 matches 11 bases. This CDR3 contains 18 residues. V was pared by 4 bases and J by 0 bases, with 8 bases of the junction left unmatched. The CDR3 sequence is CASSSTSGIPLAKNIQYF. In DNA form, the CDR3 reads TGTGCCAGCAGTTCGACTAGCGGGATACCATTAGCCAAAAACATTCAGTACTTC.

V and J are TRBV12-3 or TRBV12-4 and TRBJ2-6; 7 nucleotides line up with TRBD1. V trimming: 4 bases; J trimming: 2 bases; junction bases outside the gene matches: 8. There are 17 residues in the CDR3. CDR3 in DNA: TGTGCCAGCAGTTCGGCGACAGGGTTGGCTGGGGCCAACGTCCTGACTTTC. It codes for CASSSATGLAGANVLTF.

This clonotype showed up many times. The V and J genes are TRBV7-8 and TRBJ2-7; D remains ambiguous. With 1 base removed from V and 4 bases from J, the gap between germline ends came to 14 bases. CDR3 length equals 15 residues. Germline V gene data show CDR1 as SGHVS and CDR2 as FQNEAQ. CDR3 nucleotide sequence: TGTGCCAGCAGCTTAGTCGCCTCGGCTCCTTACGAGCAGTACTTC. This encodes CASSLVASAPYEQYF.

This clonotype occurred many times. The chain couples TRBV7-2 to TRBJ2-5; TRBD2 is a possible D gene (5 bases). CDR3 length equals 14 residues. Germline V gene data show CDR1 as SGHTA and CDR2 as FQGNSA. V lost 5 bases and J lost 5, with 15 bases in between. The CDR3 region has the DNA TGTGCCAGCAGCCCGGGGAGCCCAAGGGAGACCCAGTACTTC. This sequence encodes CASSPGSPRETQYF.

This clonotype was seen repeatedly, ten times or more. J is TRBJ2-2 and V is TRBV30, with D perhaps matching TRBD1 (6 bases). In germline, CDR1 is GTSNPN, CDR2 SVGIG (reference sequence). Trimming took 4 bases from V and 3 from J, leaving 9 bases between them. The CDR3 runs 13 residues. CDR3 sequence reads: CAWTQGDTGELFF. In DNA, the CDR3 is TGTGCCTGGACACAGGGTGACACCGGGGAGCTGTTTTTT.

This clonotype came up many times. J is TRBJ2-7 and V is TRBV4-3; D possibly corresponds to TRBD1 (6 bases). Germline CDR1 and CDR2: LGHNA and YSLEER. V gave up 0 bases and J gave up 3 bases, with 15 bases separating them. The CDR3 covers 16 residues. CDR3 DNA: TGCGCCAGCAGCCAAGAAGGAGGAGGACAGTACTACGAGCAGTACTTC. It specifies CASSQEGGGQYYEQYF.

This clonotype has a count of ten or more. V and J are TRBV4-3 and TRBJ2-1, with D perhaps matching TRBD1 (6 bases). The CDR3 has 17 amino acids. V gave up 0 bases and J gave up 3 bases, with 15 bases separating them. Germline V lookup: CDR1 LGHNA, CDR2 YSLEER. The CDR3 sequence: CASSQDPGTSDYNEQFF. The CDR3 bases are TGCGCCAGCAGCCAAGATCCAGGGACAAGTGACTACAATGAGCAGTTCTTC.

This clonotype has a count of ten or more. The CDR3 loop is CASSRYATEKNTEAFF. The CDR3 DNA follows: TGTGCCAGCAGCCGATACGCTACAGAAAAGAACACTGAAGCTTTCTTT. The chain joins TRBV7-2 to TRBJ1-1, with D uncertain. Trimming stripped 5 bases from V and 1 base from J, with 17 bases between. CDR1 and CDR2 (germline): SGHTA, FQGNSA. CDR3 size: 16 residues.

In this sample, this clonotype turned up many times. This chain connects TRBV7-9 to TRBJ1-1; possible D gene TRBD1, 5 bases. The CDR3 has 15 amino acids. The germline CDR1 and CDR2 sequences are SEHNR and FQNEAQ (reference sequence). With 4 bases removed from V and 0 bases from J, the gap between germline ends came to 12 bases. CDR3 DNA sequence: TGTGCCAGCAGCTCCGTGGGGGGGATGAACACTGAAGCTTTCTTT. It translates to CASSSVGGMNTEAFF.

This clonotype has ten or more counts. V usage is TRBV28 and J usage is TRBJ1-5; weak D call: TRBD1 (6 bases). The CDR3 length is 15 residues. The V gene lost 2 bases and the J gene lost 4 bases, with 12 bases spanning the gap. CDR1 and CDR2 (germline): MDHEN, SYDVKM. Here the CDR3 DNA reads TGTGCCAGCAGTTTAGGAACAGGGTATAATCAGCCCCAGCATTTT. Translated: CASSLGTGYNQPQHF. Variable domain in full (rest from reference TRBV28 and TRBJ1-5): DVKVTQSSRYLVKRTGEKVFLECVQDMDHENMFWYRQDPGLGLRLIYFSYDVKMKEKGDIPEGYSVSREKKERFSLILESASTNQTSMYLCASSLGTGYNQPQHFGDGTRLSIL.

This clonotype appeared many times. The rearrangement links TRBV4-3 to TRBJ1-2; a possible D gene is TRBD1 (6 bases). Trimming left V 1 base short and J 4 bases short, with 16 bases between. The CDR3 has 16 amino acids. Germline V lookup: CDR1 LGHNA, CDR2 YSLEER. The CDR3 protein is CASSQARRTVIYGYTF. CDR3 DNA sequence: TGCGCCAGCAGCCAAGCGAGAAGGACAGTCATCTATGGCTACACCTTC.